This paragraph reports one T cell receptor (beta chain). Its target antigen remains unknown. Base quality data are lacking; no much larger clone is found one base away. A single peripheral blood draw of approximately 0.11 L on average was collected from each donor into heparinised tubes. A BD FACSAria II and a panel including CD45RO, CCR7, CD25, CD127, CD95 and CD27 were used to sort naive, central memory, regulatory and stem cell-like memory CD4+ T cells. Every sorted population had a purity above 95%. PBMCs were isolated right away by Lymphoprep density gradient centrifugation and were stained directly, without culture. Samples were stained and sorted in pairs, with one healthy donor and one patient per experiment, so that batch effects were minimized. This entry is derived from a study of beta chain features in type 1 diabetes listed by TCRdb under 2018. The study in broad terms: No differences in mean age, gender distribution, total cell number or subset yield were found between patients and healthy donors. A total of approximately 99,000,000 sorted cells were examined across all samples, and RNA yield correlated strongly with the number of cells per subset. The study compared TCRB repertoires of sorted circulating CD4+ T cell subsets between recently diagnosed type 1 diabetes patients and matched healthy donors. Whereas all 30 or so donors provided naive and central memory subsets, regulatory and stem cell-like memory subsets were isolated from just 8 patients and about eight healthy donors.

According to the germline V gene, CDR1 reads SGHTA and CDR2 reads FQGNSA. The germline ends are 23 bases apart after V is trimmed by 7 bases and J by 7 bases. Inclusive of the bounding cysteine and phenylalanine, the CDR3 is 16 residues long. Only CDR3 DNA remains: 48 bases, in frame from the first base. The High Capacity cDNA Reverse Transcription Kit was used to reverse transcribe all of the isolated RNA, meaning that expressed TCRB transcripts were what got sequenced. Naive, central memory and regulatory T cell samples underwent deep immunoSEQ sequencing, averaging about 3.57 million total reads per sample. After sorted cells were lysed in RLT buffer, RNA was extracted with DNase-treated RNeasy Micro or Mini kits, with the choice depending on cell number. Each cell subset was processed separately to prevent cross-contamination, with patient and healthy donor samples processed together. The immunoSEQ multiplex PCR was used to amplify TCRB sequences from cDNA, generating 87-bp fragments that spanned the CDR3 region. The amplicons were sequenced using the Illumina HiSeq platform. Per the source publication's procedure: Synthetic template baselines were used to correct PCR bias computationally, reads within Hamming distance 2 were collapsed together, and singletons that could not be merged were discarded. By aligning reads against IMGT, V, D and J genes, CDR3 length, and insertions or deletions at six rearrangement sites were assigned. Within each subset, clonotype counts were normalized to the number of sorted cells before true diversity and Gini coefficients were calculated with the tcR R package. Repertoire sharing was quantified using the overlap coefficient calculated on TCRB nucleotide sequences. As a proxy for the pre-selection repertoire, out-of-frame TCRB sequences from naive cells were analyzed. The clones in this table, taken by TCRdb from immuneACCESS, are in-frame only. Not every clone is retained; where verified, under half of the shortfall comes from an unresolved V gene, and the cause of the rest is unknown. V and J calls and clone size follow that table, whereas D and trimming were derived from the DNA. The sample profile shows around 450,000 clones; approximately 10% of them were found once. Jointly, the top ten make up over 0.04% of the sample.

On the study overall, not on this receptor specifically: Shorter templates might have been favored by PCR, but patient and control samples were amplified and corrected together, so both groups would have been affected equally by any skew. Fewer insertions and more nucleotide deletions at VDJ recombination sites were observed in patients with type 1 diabetes, implying thymic rearrangement abnormalities. A moderate but significant shortening of TCRB CDR3 length was observed in type 1 diabetes patients in all four CD4+ subsets. Naive, central memory and regulatory TCRB repertoires appeared to be more similar among patients than among healthy donors. Because the HLA sub-analyses included only small numbers of individuals, any influence of HLA type on TCRB rearrangement was left unresolved. Sequencing cDNA rather than genomic DNA could over-represent highly expressing activated cells, although activation and CD3 levels did not differ between groups.

The V and J genes are TRBV7-2 and TRBJ2-1; the D gene is perhaps TRBD2, on 6 matching bases. Source material: naive CD4+ T cells from blood. The label giving this sample's cell subset or site can be read as: true naive CD4+ T cells. This sequence originates from a woman younger than 30 in good health. The sequenced DNA is TGTGCCAGCACCCTAGTCGGGACTTCGGCAAGAAATGAGCAGTTCTTC. It encodes CASTLVGTSARNEQFF.